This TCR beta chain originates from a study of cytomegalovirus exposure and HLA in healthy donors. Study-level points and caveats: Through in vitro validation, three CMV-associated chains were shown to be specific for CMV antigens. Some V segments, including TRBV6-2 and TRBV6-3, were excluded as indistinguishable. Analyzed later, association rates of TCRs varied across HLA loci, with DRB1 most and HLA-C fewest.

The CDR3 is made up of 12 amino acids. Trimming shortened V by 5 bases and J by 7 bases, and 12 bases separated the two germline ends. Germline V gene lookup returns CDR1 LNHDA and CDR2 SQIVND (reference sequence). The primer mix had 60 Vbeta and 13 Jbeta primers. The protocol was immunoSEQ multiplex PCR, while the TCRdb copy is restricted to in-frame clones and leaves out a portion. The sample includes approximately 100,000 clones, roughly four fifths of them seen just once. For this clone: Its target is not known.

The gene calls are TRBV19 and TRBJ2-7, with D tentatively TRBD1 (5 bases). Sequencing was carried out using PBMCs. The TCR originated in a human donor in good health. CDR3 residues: CASSPTGREQYF. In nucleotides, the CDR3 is TGTGCCAGTAGTCCAACAGGCCGGGAGCAGTACTTC.